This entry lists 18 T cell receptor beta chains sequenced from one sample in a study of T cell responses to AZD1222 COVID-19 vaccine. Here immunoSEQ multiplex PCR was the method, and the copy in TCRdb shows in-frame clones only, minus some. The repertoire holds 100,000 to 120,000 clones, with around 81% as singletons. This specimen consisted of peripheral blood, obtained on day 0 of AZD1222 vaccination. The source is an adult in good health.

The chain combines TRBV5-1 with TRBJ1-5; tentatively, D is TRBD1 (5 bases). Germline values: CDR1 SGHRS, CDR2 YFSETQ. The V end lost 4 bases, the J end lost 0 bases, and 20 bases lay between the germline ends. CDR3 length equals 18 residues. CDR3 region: CASSPRDGIHNSNQPQHF. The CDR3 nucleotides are TGCGCCAGCAGCCCACGGGACGGAATACATAATAGCAATCAGCCCCAGCATTTT.

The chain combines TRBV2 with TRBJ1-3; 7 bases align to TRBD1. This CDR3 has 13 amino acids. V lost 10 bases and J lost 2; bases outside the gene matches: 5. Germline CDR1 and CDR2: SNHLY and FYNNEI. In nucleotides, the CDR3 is TGTGCCACCACAGGGGCGGCTGGAAACACCATATATTTT. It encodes CATTGAAGNTIYF.

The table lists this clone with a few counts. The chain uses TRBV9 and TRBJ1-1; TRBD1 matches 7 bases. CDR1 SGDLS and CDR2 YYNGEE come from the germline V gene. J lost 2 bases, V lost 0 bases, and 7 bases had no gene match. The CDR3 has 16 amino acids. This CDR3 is CASSVVPQGVNTEAFF. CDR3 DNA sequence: TGTGCCAGCAGCGTAGTTCCGCAGGGGGTAAACACTGAAGCTTTCTTT.

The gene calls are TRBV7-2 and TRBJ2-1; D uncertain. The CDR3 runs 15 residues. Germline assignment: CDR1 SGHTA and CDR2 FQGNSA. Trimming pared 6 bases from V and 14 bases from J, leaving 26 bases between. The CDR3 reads CASSPTTLRRALEFF. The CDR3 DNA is TGTGCCAGCAGTCCGACCACCTTACGACGCGCCTTGGAGTTCTTC.

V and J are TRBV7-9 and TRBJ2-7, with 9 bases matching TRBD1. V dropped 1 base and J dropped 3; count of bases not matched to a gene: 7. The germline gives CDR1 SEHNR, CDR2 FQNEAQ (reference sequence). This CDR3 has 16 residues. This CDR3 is CASSLGEGQGRYEQYF. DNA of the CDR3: TGTGCCAGCAGCTTAGGGGAGGGACAGGGACGCTACGAGCAGTACTTC.

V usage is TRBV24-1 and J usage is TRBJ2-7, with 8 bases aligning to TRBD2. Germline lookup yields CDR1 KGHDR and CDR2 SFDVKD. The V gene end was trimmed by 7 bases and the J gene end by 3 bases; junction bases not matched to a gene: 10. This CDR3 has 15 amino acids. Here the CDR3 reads CATSCTGGACYEQYF. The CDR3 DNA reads TGTGCCACCAGCTGCACCGGGGGGGCTTGCTACGAGCAGTACTTC.

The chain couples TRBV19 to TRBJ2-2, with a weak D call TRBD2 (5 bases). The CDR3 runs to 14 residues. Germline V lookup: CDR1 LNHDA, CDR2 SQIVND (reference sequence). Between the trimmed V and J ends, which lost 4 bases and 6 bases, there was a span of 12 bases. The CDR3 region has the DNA TGTGCCAGTAGTAGGCAGAGGGATGCCGGGGAGCTGTTTTTT. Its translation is CASSRQRDAGELFF.

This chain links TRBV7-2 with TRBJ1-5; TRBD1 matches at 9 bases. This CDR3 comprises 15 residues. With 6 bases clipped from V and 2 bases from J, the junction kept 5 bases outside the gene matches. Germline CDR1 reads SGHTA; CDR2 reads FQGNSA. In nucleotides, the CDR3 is TGTGCCAGCAGACCGACAGGGGGAGGCAATCAGCCCCAGCATTTT. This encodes CASRPTGGGNQPQHF.

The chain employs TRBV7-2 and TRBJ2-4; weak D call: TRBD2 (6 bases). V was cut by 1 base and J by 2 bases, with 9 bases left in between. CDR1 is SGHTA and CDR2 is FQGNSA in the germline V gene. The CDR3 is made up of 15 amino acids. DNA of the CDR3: TGTGCCAGCAGCTTAGGGAGGGAAACCAAAAACATTCAGTACTTC. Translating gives CASSLGRETKNIQYF. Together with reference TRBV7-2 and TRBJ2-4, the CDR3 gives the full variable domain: GAGVSQSPSNKVTEKGKDVELRCDPISGHTALYWYRQSLGQGLEFLIYFQGNSAPDKSGLPSDRFSAERTGGSVSTLTIQRTQQEDSAVYLCASSLGRETKNIQYFGAGTRLSVL.

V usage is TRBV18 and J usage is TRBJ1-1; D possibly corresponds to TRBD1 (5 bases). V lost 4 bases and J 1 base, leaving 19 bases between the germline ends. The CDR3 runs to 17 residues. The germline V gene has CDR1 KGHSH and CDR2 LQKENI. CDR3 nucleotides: TGTGCCAGCTCACTGACAGATAGGACGGAAACGAACACTGAAGCTTTCTTT. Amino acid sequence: CASSLTDRTETNTEAFF.

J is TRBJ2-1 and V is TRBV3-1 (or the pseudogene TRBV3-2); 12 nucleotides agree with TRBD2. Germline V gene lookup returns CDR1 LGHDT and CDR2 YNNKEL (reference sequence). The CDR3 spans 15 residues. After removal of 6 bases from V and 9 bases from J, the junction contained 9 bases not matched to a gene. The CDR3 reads CASSPRTSGMVEQFF. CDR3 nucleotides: TGTGCCAGCAGTCCCCGGACTAGCGGGATGGTTGAGCAGTTCTTC.

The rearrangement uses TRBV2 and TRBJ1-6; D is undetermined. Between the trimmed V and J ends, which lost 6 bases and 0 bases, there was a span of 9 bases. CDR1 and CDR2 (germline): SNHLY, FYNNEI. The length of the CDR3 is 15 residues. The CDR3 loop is CASSPMSSYNSPLHF. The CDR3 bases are TGTGCCAGCAGCCCCATGAGCTCCTATAATTCACCCCTCCACTTT.

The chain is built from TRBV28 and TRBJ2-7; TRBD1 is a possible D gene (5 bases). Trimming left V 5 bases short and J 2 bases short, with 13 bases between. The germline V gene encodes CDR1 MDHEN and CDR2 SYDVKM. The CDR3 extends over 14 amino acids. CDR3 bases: TGTGCCAGCAGTCGACAGTCGCTCCCCTACGAGCAGTACTTC. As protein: CASSRQSLPYEQYF.

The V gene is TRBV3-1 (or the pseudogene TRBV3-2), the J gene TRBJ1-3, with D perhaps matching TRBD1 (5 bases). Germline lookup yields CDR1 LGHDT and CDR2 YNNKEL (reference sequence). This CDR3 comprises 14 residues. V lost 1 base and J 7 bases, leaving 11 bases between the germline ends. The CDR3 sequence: CASSQGWGRNTIYF. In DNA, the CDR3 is TGTGCCAGCAGCCAAGGGTGGGGCAGGAACACCATATATTTT.

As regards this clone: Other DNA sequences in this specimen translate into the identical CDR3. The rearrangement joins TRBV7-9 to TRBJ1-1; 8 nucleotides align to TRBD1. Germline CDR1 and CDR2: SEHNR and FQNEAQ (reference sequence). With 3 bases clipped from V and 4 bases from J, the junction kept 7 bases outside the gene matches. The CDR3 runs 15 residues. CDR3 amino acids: CASSFYGQGGTEAFF. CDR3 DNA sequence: TGTGCCAGCAGCTTTTATGGACAGGGAGGCACTGAAGCTTTCTTT.

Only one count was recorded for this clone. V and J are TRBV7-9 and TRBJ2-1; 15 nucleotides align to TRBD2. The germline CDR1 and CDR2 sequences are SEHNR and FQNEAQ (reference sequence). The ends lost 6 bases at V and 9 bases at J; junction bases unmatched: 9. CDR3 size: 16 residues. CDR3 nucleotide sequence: TGTGCCAGCAGGGAAGGACTAGCGGGAGGGCCGGGTGAGCAGTTCTTC. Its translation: CASREGLAGGPGEQFF.

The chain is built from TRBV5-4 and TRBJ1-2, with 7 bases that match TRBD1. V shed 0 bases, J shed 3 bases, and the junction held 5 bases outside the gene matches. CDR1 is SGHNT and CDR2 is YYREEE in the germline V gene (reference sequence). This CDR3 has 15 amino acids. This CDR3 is CASSLDRGTDYGYTF. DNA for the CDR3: TGTGCCAGCAGCTTGGATCGGGGGACAGACTATGGCTACACCTTC.

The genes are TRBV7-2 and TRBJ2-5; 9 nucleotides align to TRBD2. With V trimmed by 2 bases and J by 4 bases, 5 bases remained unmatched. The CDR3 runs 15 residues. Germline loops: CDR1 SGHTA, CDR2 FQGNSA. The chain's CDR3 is CASSLYSGGGETQYF. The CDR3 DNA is TGTGCCAGCAGCTTATATAGCGGGGGCGGAGAGACCCAGTACTTC.